The clone carrying this TCR beta chain turned up a few times. Its antigen is unidentified. This entry comes from a study of breast tumors, draining lymph nodes, adjacent tissues. TCRdb reprocessed the multiplex PCR reads via MiXCR and lists one record per CDR3 protein. The table shows 15,000 to 20,000 distinct CDR3 sequences, with 55% to 75% occurring only once. The study's findings and limits: That most tumor T cells come from lymph nodes remained unproven. Tumors had less TCR diversity than lymph nodes, more than nontumor tissue. The data were judged consistent with most tumor T cells coming from lymph node and expanding in tumor. Tumor and nontumor repertoires were significantly more similar in luminal-like than in basal-like breast cancer.

The sequence derives from a female donor with breast cancer. Some clones in this sample may be carry-over from other donors' samples. The sequenced material came from tumor-adjacent breast tissue.

The CDR3 nucleotides are TGTGCCAGCAGTGACCTTGGCCGGGGCTCCTCCTACAATGAGCAGTTCTTC. It yields the protein CASSDLGRGSSYNEQFF. J is TRBJ2-1 and V is TRBV25-1; D possibly uses TRBD1 or TRBD2 (5 bases each). Germline V gene lookup returns CDR1 MGHDK and CDR2 SYGVNS. Between the trimmed V and J ends, which lost 3 bases and 0 bases, there was a span of 15 bases. The CDR3 has 17 residues. Complete variable domain (other parts from reference TRBV25-1 and TRBJ2-1): EADIYQTPRYLVIGTGKKITLECSQTMGHDKMYWYQQDPGMELHLIHYSYGVNSTEKGDLSSESTVSRIRTEHFPLTLESARPSHTSQYLCASSDLGRGSSYNEQFFGPGTRLTVL.